What follows are 24 T cell receptor beta chains derived from one specimen sequenced in a study of identical twins. TCRdb analysed the 5' RACE reads with MiXCR anew, one entry per CDR3 protein. The sample includes 1.5 million to 2 million distinct CDR3 sequences, less than 35% seen only once; the top ten take 0.25% to 0.3%. Sequenced input: cord blood. The receptors were sampled from a newborn girl in good health.

In its sample, this clonotype was seen a few times. The chain links TRBV29-1 to TRBJ1-1; D remains ambiguous. Germline CDR1 is SQVTM and CDR2 is ANQGSEA. The CDR3 length is 13 residues. The V end was cut by 6 bases, the J end by 6 bases, with 17 bases between. The CDR3: CSVGLGLHPEAFF. The CDR3 DNA follows: TGCAGCGTGGGCCTCGGGCTCCACCCTGAAGCTTTCTTT.

Only a few counts were recorded for this clonotype. This chain links TRBV6-4 with TRBJ1-4; unclear D gene. Germline-derived CDR1 and CDR2 are MRHNA and SNTAGT. Deletions cut 9 bases from V and 5 bases from J, with 7 bases between. The CDR3 length is 11 residues. Written as DNA, the CDR3 is TGTGCCAGGCGGCCCAATGAAAAACTGTTTTTT. This gives the protein CARRPNEKLFF.

This chain joins TRBV29-1 and TRBJ2-6; D unclear. This CDR3 has 12 residues. Trimming left V 6 bases short and J 5 bases short, with 8 bases between. The germline CDR1 and CDR2 sequences are SQVTM and ANQGSEA. CDR3 sequence (DNA): TGCAGCGTGCTCAGCAGGGCCAACGTCCTGACTTTC. It yields the protein CSVLSRANVLTF.

This clonotype has more than one count but fewer than ten. This chain links TRBV6-1 with TRBJ1-2; D is uncertain. CDR1 is MNHNS, CDR2 SASEGT, per germline. V gave up 4 bases and J gave up 3 bases, with 6 bases separating them. The length of the CDR3 is 12 residues. The CDR3 coding sequence is TGTGCCAGCAGTGTCCGTTACTATGGCTACACCTTC. Translating gives CASSVRYYGYTF.

The rearrangement uses TRBV12-3 or TRBV12-4 and TRBJ2-1; TRBD1 might be the D (6 bases). V lost 6 bases and J lost 7, with 16 bases in between. The CDR3 contains 14 residues. The CDR3 nucleotides read TGTGCCAGCAGACTCACGGACAGCCGAAATGAGCAGTTCTTC. This encodes CASRLTDSRNEQFF.

The V and J genes are TRBV9 and TRBJ2-3; 7 bases are a match to TRBD2. This CDR3 contains 15 residues. The ends lost 2 bases at V and 8 bases at J; junction bases unmatched: 11. Germline V gives CDR1 SGDLS, CDR2 YYNGEE. The CDR3 spells CASSVTGGLPATQYF. In DNA form, the CDR3 reads TGTGCCAGCAGCGTTACGGGAGGCCTACCTGCTACGCAGTATTTT. The variable domain in full, completed from reference TRBV9 and TRBJ2-3, reads DSGVTQTPKHLITATGQRVTLRCSPRSGDLSVYWYQQSLDQGLQFLIQYYNGEERAKGNILERFSAQQFPDLHSELNLSSLELGDSALYFCASSVTGGLPATQYFGPGTRLTVL.

The table lists this clonotype with a few counts. This sequence joins TRBV20-1 and TRBJ2-7; 7 bases are a match to TRBD2. This CDR3 has 12 residues. CDR1 and CDR2 from the germline V gene are DFQATT and SNEGSKA (reference sequence). V shed 1 base, J shed 6 bases, and the junction held 3 bases outside the gene matches. CDR3 amino acids: CSARALAPEQYF. CDR3 nucleotide sequence: TGCAGTGCTAGAGCACTAGCGCCCGAGCAGTACTTC.

This clonotype was observed a few times. This sequence joins TRBV20-1 and TRBJ2-7, with D possibly being TRBD1 (5 bases). Between the trimmed V and J ends, which lost 3 bases and 0 bases, there was a span of 18 bases. The length of the CDR3 is 16 residues. The germline CDR1 and CDR2 sequences are DFQATT and SNEGSKA (reference sequence). The CDR3 DNA is TGCAGTGCTAGGAGGACAAAGACTGGCAGCTCCTACGAGCAGTACTTC. This sequence encodes CSARRTKTGSSYEQYF.

The chain employs TRBV2 and TRBJ2-1; D could derive from TRBD1 or TRBD2 (5 bases each). The DNA end is a closer match to TRBJ2-7, so the J assignment may be wrong. CDR1 SNHLY and CDR2 FYNNEI come from the germline V gene. This CDR3 spans 14 amino acids. CDR3 region: CASTRELKYNEQYF. CDR3 DNA: TGTGCCAGCACCAGGGAGTTGAAATACAATGAGCAGTACTTC.

The sample holds a few counts of this clonotype. This sequence joins TRBV6-2 or TRBV6-3 and TRBJ2-7, with 8 bases matching TRBD2. This CDR3 is 12 amino acids long. With V trimmed by 6 bases and J by 6 bases, 4 bases remained unmatched. The germline CDR1 and CDR2 sequences are MNHEY and SVGEGT. The CDR3 protein is CASSNGRVEQYF. The CDR3 nucleotides read TGTGCCAGCAGCAACGGGAGGGTCGAGCAGTACTTC.

V usage is TRBV14 and J usage is TRBJ2-1, with 7 bases aligning to TRBD1. Trimming cost V 4 bases and J 4 bases; bases outside gene matches: 10. The CDR3 sequence is 16 residues long. In germline, CDR1 is SGHDN, CDR2 FVKESK. CDR3 loop: CASSPLDRERYNEQFF. CDR3 sequence (DNA): TGTGCCAGCAGCCCCCTCGACAGGGAAAGATACAATGAGCAGTTCTTC. Full variable domain (rest looked up from reference TRBV14 and TRBJ2-1): EAGVTQFPSHSVIEKGQTVTLRCDPISGHDNLYWYRRVMGKEIKFLLHFVKESKQDESGMPNNRFLAERTGGTYSTLKVQPAELEDSGVYFCASSPLDRERYNEQFFGPGTRLTVL.

Only a few counts were recorded for this clonotype. The V and J genes are TRBV11-2 and TRBJ1-5; no definite D call. The V end was cut by 4 bases, the J end by 4 bases, with 8 bases between. Germline V gene sequence: CDR1 SGHAT, CDR2 FQNNGV. The CDR3 has 13 amino acids. The CDR3, as DNA: TGTGCCAGCAGCTCTAGGGAGAATCAGCCCCAGCATTTT. Translating gives CASSSRENQPQHF.

V usage is TRBV11-2 and J usage is TRBJ2-3, with D unclear. The CDR3 is made up of 15 amino acids. Germline V lookup: CDR1 SGHAT, CDR2 FQNNGV. Trimming took 6 bases from V and 0 from J, leaving 13 bases between them. The CDR3: CASRHVQKSTDTQYF. CDR3 bases: TGTGCCAGCAGGCATGTACAGAAGAGCACAGATACGCAGTATTTT.

Remarks on this clonotype: A far bigger clonotype differs at one base, so this is likely a read error. V is TRBV28 and J is TRBJ2-1, with 8 bases lining up with TRBD1. The V and J ends lost 6 bases and 10 bases, in that order; junction bases with no gene match: 8. Germline lookup yields CDR1 MDHEN and CDR2 SYDVKM. This CDR3 comprises 13 residues. CDR3 DNA: TGTGCCAGCAGCTGGGACAGGTCCTACGAGCAGTTCTTC. Amino acids: CASSWDRSYEQFF.

This clonotype was seen more than once but under ten times. The J gene is TRBJ2-5, the V gene TRBV7-2; D gene ambiguous. The CDR3 consists of 11 residues. Germline CDR1 SGHTA, CDR2 FQGNSA. Trimming stripped 11 bases from V and 2 bases from J, with 9 bases between. The CDR3, as DNA: TGTGCCTGGAAGATTCAAGAGACCCAGTACTTC. This translates into CAWKIQETQYF.

V is TRBV10-3 and J is TRBJ2-7; TRBD2 agrees at 12 bases. The DNA end favors TRBJ2-5, so the J call may be wrong. The CDR3 consists of 15 residues. CDR1 and CDR2 (germline): ENHRY, SYGVKD. The CDR3 DNA sequence: TGTGCCATCAGTAGACTAGCGGGAGAGGGGGAGACCCAGTACTTC. Its translation is CAISRLAGEGETQYF.

CDR3 amino acids: CASSQKWARAEAFF. CDR3 nucleotides: TGCGCCAGCAGCCAAAAATGGGCACGGGCTGAAGCTTTCTTT. The chain links TRBV5-1 to TRBJ1-1; D not certain. This CDR3 is built from 14 residues. V was clipped by 4 bases and J by 6 bases, with 16 bases between them. Germline assignment: CDR1 SGHRS and CDR2 YFSETQ. Together with reference TRBV5-1 and TRBJ1-1, the CDR3 gives the full variable domain: KAGVTQTPRYLIKTRGQQVTLSCSPISGHRSVSWYQQTPGQGLQFLFEYFSETQRNKGNFPGRFSGRQFSNSRSEMNVSTLELGDSALYLCASSQKWARAEAFFGQGTRLTVV.

This clonotype was seen a few times. An end of the junction does not agree with germline; a read error may underlie this. This chain connects TRBV7-7 to TRBJ2-1; 13 bases align to TRBD2. The CDR3 length is 16 residues. Germline V gene sequence: CDR1 SSHAT, CDR2 FNYEAQ (reference sequence). The CDR3 DNA reads TGTGCTAGCAGCGCCGCCGGGACTAGCGGGATGAATGAGCAGTTCTTC. The encoded protein is CASSAAGTSGMNEQFF.

As concerns this clonotype: The junction departs from the called germline gene at one end, perhaps through a read error. This chain joins TRBV27 and TRBJ2-3; D is possibly TRBD2 (6 bases). Germline CDR1 is MNHEY and CDR2 is SMNVEV (reference sequence). This CDR3 is 13 amino acids long. The CDR3 reads CASNPTSTDMQYF. The CDR3 bases are TGTGCCAGCAACCCTACTAGCACAGATATGCAGTATTTT.

The chain couples TRBV2 to TRBJ1-1, with 9 bases fitting TRBD1. The CDR3 runs 15 residues. V lost 3 bases, J lost 10 bases, and 12 bases stayed unmatched. Germline-derived CDR1 and CDR2 are SNHLY and FYNNEI. CDR3 in amino acids: CASSEPQGQGFGAFF. The CDR3 DNA sequence: TGTGCCAGCAGTGAGCCACAGGGACAGGGCTTTGGAGCTTTCTTT.

This clonotype came up many times. The chain links TRBV3-1 to TRBJ2-1; D not resolved. Germline values: CDR1 LGHDT, CDR2 YNNKEL (reference sequence). V was pared by 1 base and J by 4 bases, with 8 bases between. This CDR3 region has 14 residues. CDR3 in DNA: TGTGCCAGCAGCCAAGTAAGGCAGTACAATGAGCAGTTCTTC. Its translation is CASSQVRQYNEQFF.

The genes are TRBV20-1 and TRBJ1-4; TRBD1 matches 7 bases. CDR1 DFQATT and CDR2 SNEGSKA come from the germline V gene (reference sequence). The junction had 4 bases not matched to a gene; V was cut back by 1 base and J by 8 bases. This CDR3 region has 13 residues. This chain's CDR3 is CSARGQGKEKLFF. The CDR3 DNA sequence: TGCAGTGCTAGAGGACAGGGCAAGGAAAAACTGTTTTTT.

This clonotype came up a few times. The CDR3: CASSPRGTPYEQYF. The CDR3 region has the DNA TGTGCCAGCAGTCCAAGGGGGACTCCCTACGAGCAGTACTTC. The chain has TRBV27 and TRBJ2-7; the D gene could be TRBD1 or TRBD2 (6 bases each). V was shortened by 5 bases and J by 2 bases, with 13 bases between the two germline ends. CDR1 MNHEY and CDR2 SMNVEV come from the germline V gene (reference sequence). This CDR3 has 14 amino acids.

CDR3: CASSLGGLLSSYEQYF. The CDR3 coding sequence is TGCGCCAGCAGCCTCGGCGGGCTTCTCAGCTCCTACGAGCAGTACTTC. The V gene is TRBV5-1, the J gene TRBJ2-7, with D maybe TRBD2 (5 bases). V was cut by 4 bases and J by 0 bases, with 17 bases left in between. This CDR3 contains 16 residues. Germline V CDR1 and CDR2: SGHRS, YFSETQ.